The T cell receptor beta chain under discussion was sequenced for a study of blood T cell repertoires in COVID-19. Study as a whole: The samples span acute and convalescent COVID-19 from the United States, Italy and Spain. Nucleic acid was either cDNA or gDNA, and it came from T cells, B-cell-depleted T cells, or PBMCs.

The CDR3 sequence is 16 residues long. The V and J ends lost 0 bases and 3 bases respectively, with 15 bases between them. Germline CDR1 reads ENHRY; CDR2 reads SYGVKD. In the original workflow: Amplifying reference gene primers gave estimates of nucleated cell counts. TCRdb's copy holds only in-frame clones and misses some; the assay was immunoSEQ multiplex PCR. Clonal size and the V and J genes are those of that table, whereas D and trimming came from the DNA. Among roughly 60,000 clones listed, approximately 77% were seen once. The receptor comes from a human donor in a cohort sampled during active COVID-19. The chain carries TRBV10-3 and TRBJ2-7, with a tentative D call TRBD1 (5 bases). The sequenced sample consisted of peripheral blood. The CDR3 region has the DNA TGTGCCATCAGTGAGTCGGCCAGGGTCGGGTACTACGAGCAGTACTTC. This codes for CAISESARVGYYEQYF.